These 10 T cell receptor beta chains were sequenced from one sample in a study of T cells in Graves' hyperthyroidism and ophthalmopathy. Amplification yielded TCR beta CDR3 regions, with RNA transcripts as the source. Researchers ran a first-round RT-PCR on the TCR CDR3 using the HTBI primer set. TCRdb reprocessed the multiplex PCR reads via MiXCR and lists one record per CDR3 protein. In the table there are about 420,000 distinct CDR3 sequences, approximately 13% of which are singletons. Sequencing used blood. Receptor source: a woman between 18 and 30 years old with Graves' hyperthyroidism.

In its sample, this clonotype was seen many times. The rearrangement uses TRBV7-9 and TRBJ2-1, with D perhaps assigned TRBD1 or TRBD2 (5 bases each). Germline V gives CDR1 SEHNR, CDR2 FQNEAQ (reference sequence). The CDR3 spans 14 residues. V lost 2 bases and J lost 6, with 11 bases in between. In DNA, the CDR3 is TGTGCCAGCAGCTTATGGGGGAGCTCCAATGAGCAGTTCTTC. Amino acids: CASSLWGSSNEQFF.

This clonotype was detected ten times or more. J is TRBJ2-5 and V is TRBV29-1; D remains unclear. Germline V CDR1 and CDR2: SQVTM, ANQGSEA. V lost 1 base and J lost 5, with 8 bases in between. The CDR3 loop spans 12 amino acids. Written as DNA, the CDR3 is TGCAGCGTTGAAGTTTTTCCGGAGACCCAGTACTTC. Translation: CSVEVFPETQYF.

This clonotype has ten or more counts. J is TRBJ2-1 and V is TRBV27; 8 bases align to TRBD2. The CDR3 has 16 residues. With 5 bases clipped from V and 9 bases from J, the junction kept 15 bases outside the gene matches. Germline CDR1 and CDR2: MNHEY and SMNVEV (reference sequence). The CDR3 reads CASSPQGSGRAGEQFF. CDR3 sequence (DNA): TGTGCCAGCAGTCCTCAGGGGAGCGGGAGAGCGGGTGAGCAGTTCTTC.

This clonotype was counted many times. The V call is TRBV28, the J call TRBJ2-1, with a possible D match to TRBD1 (6 bases). The CDR3 is 16 residues long. The germline V and J ends were trimmed by 6 bases and 6 bases, with 21 bases remaining between them. Germline V gene data show CDR1 as MDHEN and CDR2 as SYDVKM. CDR3 residues: CASSRVQGSIGNEQFF. DNA for the CDR3: TGTGCCAGCAGCAGAGTGCAGGGGTCCATCGGCAATGAGCAGTTCTTC.

As for this clonotype: A clone one base away is much larger, so this may be a read error. The conserved phenylalanine or tryptophan normally closing the CDR3 is absent here, so this likely arose from a read error. CDR3 sequence: CASSLGQASSYEQYL. CDR3 DNA sequence: TGTGCCAGCAGCTTGGGACAGGCAAGCTCCTACGAGCAGTACCTC. The chain recombines TRBV11-2 with TRBJ2-7, with 8 bases fitting TRBD1. J lost 0 bases, V lost 3 bases, and 4 bases had no gene match. Germline CDR1 reads SGHAT; CDR2 reads FQNNGV. The CDR3 is 15 residues long.

A few counts support this clonotype. The V call is TRBV4-1, the J call TRBJ2-7; 8 bases fit TRBD2. Germline CDR1 reads MGHRA; CDR2 reads YSYEKL. V shed 4 bases, J shed 2 bases, and the junction held 13 bases outside the gene matches. The CDR3 is 17 residues long. The CDR3 nucleotides are TGCGCCAGCAGCCCTGTCCCCAGCGGGAGCGGGACCTACGAGCAGTACTTC. Residues: CASSPVPSGSGTYEQYF.

This clonotype was counted many times. The chain carries TRBV27 and TRBJ2-7; D might be TRBD1 (5 bases). With 6 bases removed from V and 2 bases from J, the gap between germline ends came to 14 bases. The CDR3 is 14 amino acids. CDR1 and CDR2 from the germline V gene are MNHEY and SMNVEV (reference sequence). The CDR3 here is CASRGRGFPYEQYF. The CDR3 bases are TGTGCCAGCAGGGGAAGGGGTTTCCCCTACGAGCAGTACTTC.

This clonotype was seen at least ten times. DNA for the CDR3: TGCAGCGTTGAGGGACAAAACTACAATGAGCAGTTCTTC. This codes for CSVEGQNYNEQFF. The chain is built from TRBV29-1 and TRBJ2-1; D possibly corresponds to TRBD1 (6 bases). Between the trimmed V and J ends, which lost 3 bases and 3 bases, there was a span of 9 bases. Germline V gene lookup returns CDR1 SQVTM and CDR2 ANQGSEA. This CDR3 region has 13 residues.

This chain connects TRBV20-1 to TRBJ2-2, with D maybe TRBD2 (6 bases). The germline V gene encodes CDR1 DFQATT and CDR2 SNEGSKA (reference sequence). Between the trimmed V and J ends, which lost 0 bases and 3 bases, there was a span of 11 bases. CDR3 size: 15 residues. For the CDR3, the DNA is TGCAGTGCTAGAGAAGGAGGGCAGGACACCGGGGAGCTGTTTTTT. It encodes CSAREGGQDTGELFF.

This clonotype was seen only a few times. The chain couples TRBV9 to TRBJ2-3, with D possibly TRBD1 on 6 matching bases. Deletions cut 4 bases from V and 5 bases from J, with 17 bases between. Per the germline V gene, CDR1 is SGDLS and CDR2 is YYNGEE. This CDR3 comprises 15 residues. The CDR3 sequence is CASSTSGTFLDTQYF. The CDR3 bases are TGTGCCAGCAGCACTTCGGGGACATTCCTAGATACGCAGTATTTT.